The T cell receptor beta chain under discussion was sequenced for a study of identical twins. There are 14 residues in the CDR3. In germline, CDR1 is SGHNT, CDR2 YYREEE (reference sequence). V lost 2 bases and J 7 bases, leaving 10 bases between the germline ends. Study-level findings and limits: Insertion counts were lower in abundant cord blood beta clonotypes, a trend that memory repertoires did not show. Twin pairs' shared out-of-frame alpha sequences were enriched in low generation probability. Modeled out-of-frame TCR alpha sharing in monozygotic twins fell below observed levels.

Template switching added a universal primer site; cDNA carried unique molecular identifiers. TCRdb analysed the 5' RACE reads with MiXCR anew, one entry per CDR3 protein. The table includes about 1.7 million distinct CDR3 sequences, about 32% detected once. In regard to this clonotype: As yet, its antigen is unknown.

The sample comprised cord blood. The chain employs TRBV5-4 and TRBJ1-6; D gene unclear. The TCR sequence derives from a newborn girl in good health. The CDR3 region has the DNA TGTGCCAGCAGCTTTCCGAGTGGCAATTCACCCCTCCACTTT. This gives the protein CASSFPSGNSPLHF.